The clone carrying this T cell receptor (beta chain) came up a few times. Generated by immunoSEQ multiplex PCR, the TCRdb table keeps only in-frame clones and is missing some. Of 75,000 to 85,000 clones listed, about 81% are singletons. This specimen comes from a study of technical replicates of blood from a few donors. Input material: PBMCs. The clonotype originates from a human donor in good health. Some clones in this sample may be carry-over from other donors' samples.

The CDR3 loop reads CASSPNTGGRADTQYF. Here the CDR3 DNA reads TGTGCCAGCAGCCCCAATACGGGGGGCCGCGCAGATACGCAGTATTTT. The chain carries TRBV5-4 and TRBJ2-3, with D perhaps TRBD2 (7 bases). Germline lookup yields CDR1 SGHNT and CDR2 YYREEE (reference sequence). The length of the CDR3 is 16 residues. Deletions cut 4 bases from V and 4 bases from J, with 19 bases between.